This TCR beta chain was obtained from a study of CXCR3-negative and CXCR3-positive naive CD8 T cells. Whole-study results and caveats: Fresh PBMCs went into most assays, and CXCR3 expression partly declined after cryopreservation. TRB CDR3s were more hydrophobic in CXCR3-positive than in CXCR3-negative naive cells.

CDR3 size: 14 residues. Turning to this clonotype: The antigen is not known.

UMI-labeled TRB cDNA libraries were prepared by 5' RACE. Reanalyzing the 5' RACE reads, TCRdb keeps one entry per CDR3 protein, without DNA. The sample includes nearly 90,000 distinct CDR3 sequences. This chain links TRBV12-3 or TRBV12-4 with TRBJ2-5. This receptor was obtained from a human donor in good health. Some clones in this sample may be carry-over from other donors' samples. The sequenced material came from naive CXCR3+ CD8+ T cells from blood. The subset denotes: CD45RO-CCR7+CD27+CD95- naive CD8+ T cells expressing CXCR3 (TNR3+). CDR3 sequence: CASSGAGAGETQYF.